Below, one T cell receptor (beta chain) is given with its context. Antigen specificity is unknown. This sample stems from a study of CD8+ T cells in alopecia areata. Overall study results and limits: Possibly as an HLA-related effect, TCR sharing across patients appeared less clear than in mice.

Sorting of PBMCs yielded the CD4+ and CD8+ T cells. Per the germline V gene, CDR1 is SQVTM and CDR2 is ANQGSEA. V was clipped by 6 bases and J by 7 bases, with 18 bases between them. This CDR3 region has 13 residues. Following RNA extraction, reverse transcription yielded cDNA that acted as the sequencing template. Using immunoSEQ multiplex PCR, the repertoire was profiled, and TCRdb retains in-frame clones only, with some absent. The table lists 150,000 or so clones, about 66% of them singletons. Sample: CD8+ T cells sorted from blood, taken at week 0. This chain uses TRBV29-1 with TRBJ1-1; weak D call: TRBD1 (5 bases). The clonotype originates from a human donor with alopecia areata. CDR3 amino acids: CSVQPGREIEAFF. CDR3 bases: TGCAGCGTCCAACCTGGCAGGGAGATTGAAGCTTTCTTT. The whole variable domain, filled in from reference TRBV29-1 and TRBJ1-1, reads SAVISQKPSRDICQRGTSLTIQCQVDSQVTMMFWYRQQPGQSLTLIATANQGSEATYESGFVIDKFPISRPNLTFSTLTVSNMSPEDSSIYLCSVQPGREIEAFFGQGTRLTVV.